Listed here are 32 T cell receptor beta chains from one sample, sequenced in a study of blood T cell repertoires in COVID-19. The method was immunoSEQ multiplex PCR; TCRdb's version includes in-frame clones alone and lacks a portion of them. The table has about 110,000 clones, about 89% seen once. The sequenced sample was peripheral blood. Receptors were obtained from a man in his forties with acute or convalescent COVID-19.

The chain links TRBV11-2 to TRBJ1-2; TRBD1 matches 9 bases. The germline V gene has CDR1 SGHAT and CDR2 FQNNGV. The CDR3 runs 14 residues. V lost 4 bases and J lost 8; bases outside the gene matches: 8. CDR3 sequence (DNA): TGTGCCAGCAGCTCGACAGGGGGGAAGCAGGGCTACACCTTC. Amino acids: CASSSTGGKQGYTF.

CDR3 coding DNA: TGTGCCAGCAGCCAAGATGGTCCCAGGGGTAACCGGGGCACTGAAGCTTTCTTT. Encoded protein: CASSQDGPRGNRGTEAFF. The J gene is TRBJ1-1, the V gene TRBV4-2; D may be TRBD1 (6 bases). Germline lookup yields CDR1 LGHNA and CDR2 YNFKEQ. Trimming took off 0 bases at V and 4 bases at J, with 21 bases between the two ends. The CDR3 contains 18 residues.

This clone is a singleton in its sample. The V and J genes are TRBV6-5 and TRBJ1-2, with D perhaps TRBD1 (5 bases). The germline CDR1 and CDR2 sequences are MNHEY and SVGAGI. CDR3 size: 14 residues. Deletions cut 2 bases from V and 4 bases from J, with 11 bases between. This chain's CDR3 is CASSYVGQSYGYTF. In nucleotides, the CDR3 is TGTGCCAGCAGTTACGTGGGGCAGTCCTATGGCTACACCTTC.

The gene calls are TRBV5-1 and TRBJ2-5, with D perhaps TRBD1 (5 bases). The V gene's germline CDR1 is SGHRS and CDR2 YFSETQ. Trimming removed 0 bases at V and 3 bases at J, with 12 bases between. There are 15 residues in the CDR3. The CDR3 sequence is CASSLVAGIEETQYF. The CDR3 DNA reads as TGCGCCAGCAGCTTGGTGGCAGGGATAGAAGAGACCCAGTACTTC.

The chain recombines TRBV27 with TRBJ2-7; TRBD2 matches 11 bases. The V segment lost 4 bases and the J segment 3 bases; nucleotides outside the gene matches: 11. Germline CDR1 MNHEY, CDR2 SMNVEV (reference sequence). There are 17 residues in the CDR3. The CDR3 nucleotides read TGTGCCAGCAGTTCGACCGCTAGCGGGGGGCTAAACTACGAGCAGTACTTC. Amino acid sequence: CASSSTASGGLNYEQYF.

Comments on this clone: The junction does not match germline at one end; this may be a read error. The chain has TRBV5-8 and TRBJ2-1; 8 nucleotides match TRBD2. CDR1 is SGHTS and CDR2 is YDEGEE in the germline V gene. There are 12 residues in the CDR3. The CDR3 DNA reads TGTGCCAGCAGCAATCCCCCAGCGGGAGTACTCTTC. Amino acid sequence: CASSNPPAGVLF.

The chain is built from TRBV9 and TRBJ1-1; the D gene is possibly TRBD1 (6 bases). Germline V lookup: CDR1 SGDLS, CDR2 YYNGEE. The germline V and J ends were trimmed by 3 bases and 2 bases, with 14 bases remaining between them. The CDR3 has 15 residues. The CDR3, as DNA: TGTGCCAGCAGCGCTTCAGGGGCTGGTAACACTGAAGCTTTCTTT. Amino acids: CASSASGAGNTEAFF. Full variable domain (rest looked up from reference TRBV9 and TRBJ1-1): DSGVTQTPKHLITATGQRVTLRCSPRSGDLSVYWYQQSLDQGLQFLIQYYNGEERAKGNILERFSAQQFPDLHSELNLSSLELGDSALYFCASSASGAGNTEAFFGQGTRLTVV.

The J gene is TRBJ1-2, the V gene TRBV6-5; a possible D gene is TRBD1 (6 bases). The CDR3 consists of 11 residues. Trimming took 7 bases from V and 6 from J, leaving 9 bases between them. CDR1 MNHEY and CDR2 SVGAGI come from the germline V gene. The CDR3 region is CASKGQHGYTF. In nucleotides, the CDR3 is TGTGCCAGCAAAGGACAGCATGGCTACACCTTC.

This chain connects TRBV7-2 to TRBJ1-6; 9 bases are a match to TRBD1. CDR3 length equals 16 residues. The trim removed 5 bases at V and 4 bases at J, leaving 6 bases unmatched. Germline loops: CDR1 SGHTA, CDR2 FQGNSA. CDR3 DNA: TGTGCCAGCAGCCCTGGACAGGGGTCTTATAATTCACCCCTCCACTTT. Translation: CASSPGQGSYNSPLHF.

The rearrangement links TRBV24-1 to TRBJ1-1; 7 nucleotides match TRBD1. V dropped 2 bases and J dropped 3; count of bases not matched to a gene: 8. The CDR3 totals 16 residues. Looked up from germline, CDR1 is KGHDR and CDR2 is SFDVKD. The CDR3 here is CATSDSRGLLDTEAFF. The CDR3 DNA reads TGTGCCACCAGTGATTCAAGGGGGCTTCTGGACACTGAAGCTTTCTTT.

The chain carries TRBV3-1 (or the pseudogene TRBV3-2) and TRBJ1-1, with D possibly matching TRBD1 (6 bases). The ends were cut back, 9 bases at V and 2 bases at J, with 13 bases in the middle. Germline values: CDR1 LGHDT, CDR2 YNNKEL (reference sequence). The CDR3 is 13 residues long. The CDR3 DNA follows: TGTGCCAGTGAGTCGGGGGGCAACACTGAAGCTTTCTTT. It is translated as CASESGGNTEAFF.

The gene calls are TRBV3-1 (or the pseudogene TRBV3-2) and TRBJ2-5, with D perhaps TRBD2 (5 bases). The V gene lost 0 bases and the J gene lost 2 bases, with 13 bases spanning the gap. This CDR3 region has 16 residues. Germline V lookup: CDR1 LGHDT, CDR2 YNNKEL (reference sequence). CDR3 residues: CASSQDGSRRQETQYF. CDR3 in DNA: TGTGCCAGCAGCCAAGATGGGAGCAGGCGGCAAGAGACCCAGTACTTC.

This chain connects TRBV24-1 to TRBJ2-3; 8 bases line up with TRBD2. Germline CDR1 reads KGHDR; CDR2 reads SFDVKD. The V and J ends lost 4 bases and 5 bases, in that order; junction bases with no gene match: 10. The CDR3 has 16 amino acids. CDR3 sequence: CATSDPSGSGRDTQYF. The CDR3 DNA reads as TGTGCCACCAGTGACCCCAGCGGGAGTGGGAGAGATACGCAGTATTTT.

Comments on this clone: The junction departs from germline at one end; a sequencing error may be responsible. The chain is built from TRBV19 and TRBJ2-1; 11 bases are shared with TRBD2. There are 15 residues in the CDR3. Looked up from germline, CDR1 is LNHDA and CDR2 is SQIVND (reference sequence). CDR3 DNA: TGTGCCAGCAGTAGGGGGACTAGCGGCAACAATGAGCAGTTCTTC. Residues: CASSRGTSGNNEQFF.

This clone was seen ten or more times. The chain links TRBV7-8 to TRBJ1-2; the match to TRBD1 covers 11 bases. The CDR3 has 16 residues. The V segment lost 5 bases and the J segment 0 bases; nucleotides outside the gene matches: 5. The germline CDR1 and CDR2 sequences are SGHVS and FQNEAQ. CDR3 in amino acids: CASSHGQGAANYGYTF. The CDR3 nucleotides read TGTGCCAGCAGCCACGGACAGGGGGCTGCTAACTATGGCTACACCTTC.

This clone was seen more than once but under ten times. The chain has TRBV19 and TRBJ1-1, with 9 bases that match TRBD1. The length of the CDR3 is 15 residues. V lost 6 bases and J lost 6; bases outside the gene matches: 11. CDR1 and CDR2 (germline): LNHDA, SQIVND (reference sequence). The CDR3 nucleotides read TGTGCCAGTAGGACGGGACAGGGTCGGAGCGCTGAAGCTTTCTTT. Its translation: CASRTGQGRSAEAFF.

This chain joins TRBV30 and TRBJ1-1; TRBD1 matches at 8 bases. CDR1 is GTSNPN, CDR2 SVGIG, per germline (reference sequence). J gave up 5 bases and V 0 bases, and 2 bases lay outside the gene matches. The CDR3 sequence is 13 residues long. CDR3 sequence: CAWSVNRGTEAFF. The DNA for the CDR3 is TGTGCCTGGAGTGTGAACAGGGGGACTGAAGCTTTCTTT.

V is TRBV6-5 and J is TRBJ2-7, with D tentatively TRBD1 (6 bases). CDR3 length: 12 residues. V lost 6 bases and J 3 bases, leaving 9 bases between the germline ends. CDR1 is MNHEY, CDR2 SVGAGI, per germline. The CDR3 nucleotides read TGTGCCAGCAGGGCAGGGGACTACGAGCAGTACTTC. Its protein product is CASRAGDYEQYF.

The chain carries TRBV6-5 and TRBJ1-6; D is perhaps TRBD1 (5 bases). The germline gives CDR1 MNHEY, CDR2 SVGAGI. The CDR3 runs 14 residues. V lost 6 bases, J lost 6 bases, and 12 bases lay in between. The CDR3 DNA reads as TGTGCCAGCAGCCGCAGGGATTCTAATTCACCCCTCCACTTT. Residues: CASSRRDSNSPLHF.

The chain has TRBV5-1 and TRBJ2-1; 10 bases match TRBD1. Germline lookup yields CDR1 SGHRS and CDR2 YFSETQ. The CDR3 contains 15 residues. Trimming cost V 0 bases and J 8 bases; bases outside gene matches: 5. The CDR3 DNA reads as TGCGCCAGCAGCTTGGGGGACAGGGGCTGGGATGAGCAGTTCTTC. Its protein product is CASSLGDRGWDEQFF.

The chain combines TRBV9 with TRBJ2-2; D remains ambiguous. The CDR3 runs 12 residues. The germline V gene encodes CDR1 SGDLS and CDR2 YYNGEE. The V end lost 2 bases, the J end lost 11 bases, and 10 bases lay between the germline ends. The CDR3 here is CASSVERGELFF. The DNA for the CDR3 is TGTGCCAGCAGCGTCGAAAGAGGAGAGCTGTTTTTT. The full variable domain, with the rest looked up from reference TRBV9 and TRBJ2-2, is DSGVTQTPKHLITATGQRVTLRCSPRSGDLSVYWYQQSLDQGLQFLIQYYNGEERAKGNILERFSAQQFPDLHSELNLSSLELGDSALYFCASSVERGELFFGEGSRLTVL.

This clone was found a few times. For the CDR3, the DNA is TGTGCCAGCAGGGGGGACTGGTTCACTGAAGCTTTCTTT. It codes for CASRGDWFTEAFF. The chain links TRBV25-1 to TRBJ1-1, with D maybe TRBD1 (5 bases). The germline V and J ends were trimmed by 6 bases and 4 bases, with 12 bases remaining between them. This CDR3 region has 13 residues. Per germline, CDR1 MGHDK and CDR2 SYGVNS. The full variable domain, completed using reference TRBV25-1 and TRBJ1-1, is EADIYQTPRYLVIGTGKKITLECSQTMGHDKMYWYQQDPGMELHLIHYSYGVNSTEKGDLSSESTVSRIRTEHFPLTLESARPSHTSQYLCASRGDWFTEAFFGQGTRLTVV.

The chain's CDR3 is CASSPPGGFVEKLFF. In DNA, the CDR3 is TGTGCCAGCTCACCACCGGGGGGGTTCGTCGAAAAACTGTTTTTT. The V call is TRBV18, the J call TRBJ1-4, with D tentatively TRBD1 (5 bases). The V gene's germline CDR1 is KGHSH and CDR2 LQKENI. The CDR3 runs to 15 residues. Trimming stripped 0 bases from V and 8 bases from J, with 13 bases between.

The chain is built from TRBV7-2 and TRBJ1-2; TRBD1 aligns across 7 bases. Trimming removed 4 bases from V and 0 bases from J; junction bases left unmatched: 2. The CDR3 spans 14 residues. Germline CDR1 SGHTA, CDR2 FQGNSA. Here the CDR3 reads CASSSDRTNYGYTF. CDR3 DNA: TGTGCCAGCAGCTCGGACAGGACTAACTATGGCTACACCTTC. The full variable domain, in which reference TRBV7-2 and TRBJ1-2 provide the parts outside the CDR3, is GAGVSQSPSNKVTEKGKDVELRCDPISGHTALYWYRQSLGQGLEFLIYFQGNSAPDKSGLPSDRFSAERTGGSVSTLTIQRTQQEDSAVYLCASSSDRTNYGYTFGSGTRLTVV.

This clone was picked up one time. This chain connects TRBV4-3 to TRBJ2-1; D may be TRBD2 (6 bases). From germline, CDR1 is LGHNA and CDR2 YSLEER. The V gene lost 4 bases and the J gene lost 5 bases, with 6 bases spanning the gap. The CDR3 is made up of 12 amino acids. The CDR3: CASSRGDNEQFF. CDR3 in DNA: TGCGCCAGCAGCCGGGGGGACAATGAGCAGTTCTTC.

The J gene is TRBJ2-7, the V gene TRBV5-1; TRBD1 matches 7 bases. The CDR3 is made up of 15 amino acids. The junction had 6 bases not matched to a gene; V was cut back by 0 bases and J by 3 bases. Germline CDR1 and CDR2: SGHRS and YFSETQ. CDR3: CASSLAGTANYEQYF. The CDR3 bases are TGCGCCAGCAGCTTGGCCGGGACAGCTAACTACGAGCAGTACTTC.

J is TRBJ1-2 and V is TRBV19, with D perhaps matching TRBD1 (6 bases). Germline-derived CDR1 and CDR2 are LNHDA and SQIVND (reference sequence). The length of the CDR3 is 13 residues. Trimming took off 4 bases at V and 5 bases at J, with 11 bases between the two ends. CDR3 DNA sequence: TGTGCCAGTAGTACCGGGACAATGTATGGCTACACCTTC. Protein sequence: CASSTGTMYGYTF.

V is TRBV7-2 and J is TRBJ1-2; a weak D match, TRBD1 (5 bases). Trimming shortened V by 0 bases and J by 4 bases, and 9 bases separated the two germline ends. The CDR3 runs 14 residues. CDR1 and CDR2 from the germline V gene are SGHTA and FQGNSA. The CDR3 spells CASSLAGQGYGYTF. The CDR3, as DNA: TGTGCCAGCAGCTTAGCGGGCCAGGGCTATGGCTACACCTTC.

The CDR3 is CAWSTVAEGYTF. The CDR3 DNA reads TGTGCCTGGAGTACCGTGGCGGAGGGCTACACCTTC. V gene TRBV30 combines with J gene TRBJ1-2, with no clear D. V lost 2 bases and J 8 bases, leaving 12 bases between the germline ends. This CDR3 region has 12 residues. Germline V lookup: CDR1 GTSNPN, CDR2 SVGIG (reference sequence).

The CDR3 nucleotides are TGTGCCAGCAGCTTGCGCCGGACAGTCAACTATGGCTACACCTTC. As protein: CASSLRRTVNYGYTF. The V and J genes are TRBV5-6 and TRBJ1-2, with TRBD1 as a possible D gene (6 bases). This CDR3 region has 15 residues. The germline gives CDR1 SGHDT, CDR2 YYEEEE. Between the trimmed V and J ends, which lost 1 base and 2 bases, there was a span of 12 bases. The full variable domain, completed using reference TRBV5-6 and TRBJ1-2, is DAGVTQSPTHLIKTRGQQVTLRCSPKSGHDTVSWYQQALGQGPQFIFQYYEEEERQRGNFPDRFSGHQFPNYSSELNVNALLLGDSALYLCASSLRRTVNYGYTFGSGTRLTVV.

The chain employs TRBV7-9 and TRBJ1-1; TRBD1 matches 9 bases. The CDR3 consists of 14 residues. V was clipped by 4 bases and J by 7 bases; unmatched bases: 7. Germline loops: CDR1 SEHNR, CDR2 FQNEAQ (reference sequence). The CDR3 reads CASSSPGQGGEAFF. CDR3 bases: TGTGCCAGCAGCTCGCCGGGACAGGGAGGTGAAGCTTTCTTT.

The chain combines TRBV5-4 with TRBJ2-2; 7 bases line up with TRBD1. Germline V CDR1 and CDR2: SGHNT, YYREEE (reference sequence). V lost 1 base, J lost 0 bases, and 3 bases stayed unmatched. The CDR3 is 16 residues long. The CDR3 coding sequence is TGTGCCAGCAGCTTGTCCGGGACAGCGAACACCGGGGAGCTGTTTTTT. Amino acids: CASSLSGTANTGELFF.